Listed here are 28 T cell receptor beta chains from one sample, sequenced in a study of blood T cell repertoires in COVID-19 (dated by TCRdb to the early 2020s). The library was made by the immunoSEQ multiplex PCR assay. TCRdb provides this immuneACCESS table in a form limited to in-frame rearrangements. Some clones are lacking; in checked studies, under half of them reflect an unresolved V gene, and why the rest are absent is not known. In all, the sample holds more than 100,000 clones, and 79% of those were seen once. The ten most abundant clones make up about 4% of the sample. Sequenced input: peripheral blood. The receptors stem from a woman at least 80 years old with acute or convalescent COVID-19.

The chain couples TRBV6-5 to TRBJ1-1, with D unclear. Germline V gene sequence: CDR1 MNHEY, CDR2 SVGAGI. The V and J ends lost 7 bases and 0 bases respectively, with 9 bases between them. The CDR3 length is 13 residues. The CDR3 region has the DNA TGTGCCAGCAACGTTGCGATGAACACTGAAGCTTTCTTT. It yields the protein CASNVAMNTEAFF.

This chain links TRBV11-2 with TRBJ1-1, with a weak D call TRBD1 (5 bases). V lost 1 base and J lost 1, with 10 bases in between. Germline V gene lookup returns CDR1 SGHAT and CDR2 FQNNGV. The length of the CDR3 is 15 residues. CDR3 protein: CASSLVARGNTEAFF. The CDR3 bases are TGTGCCAGCAGCTTAGTGGCAAGGGGGAACACTGAAGCTTTCTTT.

This clone was seen at least ten times. The rearrangement uses TRBV19 and TRBJ2-1; 7 positions match TRBD1. Per germline, CDR1 LNHDA and CDR2 SQIVND (reference sequence). After removal of 4 bases from V and 7 bases from J, the junction contained 4 bases not matched to a gene. The CDR3 contains 13 residues. The chain's CDR3 is CASSTIQGNEQFF. The CDR3 bases are TGTGCCAGTAGTACTATACAGGGGAATGAGCAGTTCTTC.

The chain carries TRBV19 and TRBJ1-2; unclear D gene. From germline, CDR1 is LNHDA and CDR2 SQIVND (reference sequence). This CDR3 has 14 residues. V shed 1 base and J shed 1 base, with 7 bases lying between them. As DNA, the CDR3 is TGTGCCAGTAGTATAGCTGGCGGTAACTATGGCTACACCTTC. Amino acids: CASSIAGGNYGYTF.

This clone has only one observation. The chain combines TRBV28 with TRBJ1-2, with TRBD1 matching over 7 bases. V gave up 5 bases and J gave up 8 bases; unmatched junction bases: 11. The CDR3 totals 14 residues. Germline lookup yields CDR1 MDHEN and CDR2 SYDVKM. DNA of the CDR3: TGTGCCAGCAGTAGACAGGGAAGATCTGACGGCTACACCTTC. Residues: CASSRQGRSDGYTF.

The J gene is TRBJ2-6, the V gene TRBV18; D gene ambiguous. The CDR3 runs to 17 residues. Trimming took 3 bases from V and 0 from J, leaving 12 bases between them. The V gene's germline CDR1 is KGHSH and CDR2 LQKENI. The CDR3 here is CASSPVGPSSGANVLTF. The CDR3 region has the DNA TGTGCCAGCTCACCGGTGGGTCCTAGCTCTGGGGCCAACGTCCTGACTTTC. Supplemented by reference TRBV18 and TRBJ2-6, the full variable domain reads NAGVMQNPRHLVRRRGQEARLRCSPMKGHSHVYWYRQLPEEGLKFMVYLQKENIIDESGMPKERFSAEFPKEGPSILRIQQVVRGDSAAYFCASSPVGPSSGANVLTFGAGSRLTVL.

The chain recombines TRBV5-1 with TRBJ2-1; 8 bases align to TRBD2. Germline CDR1 and CDR2: SGHRS and YFSETQ. This CDR3 region has 16 residues. The junction had 2 bases not matched to a gene; V was cut back by 0 bases and J by 0 bases. Here the CDR3 reads CASSLEGTSSYNEQFF. As DNA, the CDR3 is TGCGCCAGCAGCTTGGAAGGGACTAGCTCCTACAATGAGCAGTTCTTC.

This clone was counted a few times. The chain uses TRBV10-3 and TRBJ2-7; possible D gene TRBD1, 6 bases. CDR1 and CDR2 from the germline V gene are ENHRY and SYGVKD. The CDR3 sequence is 11 residues long. The V and J ends lost 8 bases and 10 bases respectively, with 15 bases between them. CDR3 bases: TGTGCCATCGCGGACAGCCGTATTCAGTACTTC. Translation: CAIADSRIQYF.

V usage is TRBV30 and J usage is TRBJ2-1; 9 nucleotides agree with TRBD2. The germline gives CDR1 GTSNPN, CDR2 SVGIG (reference sequence). V lost 0 bases, J lost 8 bases, and 8 bases stayed unmatched. The CDR3 totals 15 residues. The CDR3 coding sequence is TGTGCCTGGAGTGTGTTTAGCGGGAGACGTTATGAGCAGTTCTTC. Amino acid sequence: CAWSVFSGRRYEQFF.

This clone was seen a single time. The chain uses TRBV6-5 and TRBJ1-5; 8 nucleotides agree with TRBD1. The germline CDR1 and CDR2 sequences are MNHEY and SVGAGI. This CDR3 contains 13 residues. The V gene end was trimmed by 5 bases and the J gene end by 6 bases; junction bases not matched to a gene: 3. CDR3 sequence reads: CASSTQGGQPQHF. The CDR3 region has the DNA TGTGCCAGCAGTACACAGGGGGGTCAGCCCCAGCATTTT.

The chain's CDR3 is CASSQGLGSSGNTIYF. The CDR3 DNA reads TGTGCCAGCTCACAGGGTTTAGGGAGCTCTGGAAACACCATATATTTT. The rearrangement joins TRBV18 to TRBJ1-3; D call uncertain. Trimming left V 4 bases short and J 0 bases short, with 13 bases between. The germline gives CDR1 KGHSH, CDR2 LQKENI. The CDR3 runs 16 residues.

The V and J genes are TRBV29-1 and TRBJ1-1; 9 nucleotides agree with TRBD1. Germline V gene lookup returns CDR1 SQVTM and CDR2 ANQGSEA. V shed 2 bases, J shed 5 bases, and the junction held 3 bases outside the gene matches. The CDR3 totals 13 residues. This chain's CDR3 is CSVEKGQGTEAFF. The CDR3 DNA is TGCAGCGTTGAAAAGGGACAGGGAACTGAAGCTTTCTTT.

This chain connects TRBV12-5 to TRBJ2-1, with 8 bases that match TRBD1. In germline, CDR1 is LGHNT, CDR2 FRNRAP. This CDR3 spans 16 amino acids. With 5 bases clipped from V and 3 bases from J, the junction kept 9 bases outside the gene matches. CDR3 sequence (DNA): TGTGCTAGTGGTACTACGACAGGGGACTTCTACAATGAGCAGTTCTTC. Amino acids: CASGTTTGDFYNEQFF.

This chain links TRBV12-5 with TRBJ2-2; no definite D call. CDR3 length: 16 amino acids. Germline CDR1 and CDR2: LGHNT and FRNRAP. V was clipped by 2 bases and J by 1 base, with 11 bases between them. The CDR3 region has the DNA TGTGCTAGTGGTTTGTCCCCCTCTTTGAACACCGGGGAGCTGTTTTTT. Translating gives CASGLSPSLNTGELFF.

The gene calls are TRBV6-2 or TRBV6-3 and TRBJ2-7; D unclear. CDR1 and CDR2 (germline): MNHEY, SVGEGT. The CDR3 loop spans 16 amino acids. Trimming removed 0 bases from V and 4 bases from J, with 16 bases in between. CDR3 sequence (DNA): TGTGCCAGCAGTTACTCGGGTGCAACTACCGCTTACGAGCAGTACTTC. Amino acid sequence: CASSYSGATTAYEQYF.

This clone was recorded only once. The chain combines TRBV28 with TRBJ1-1; D is uncertain. V lost 5 bases to trimming and J lost 2 bases, with 15 bases between them. This CDR3 region has 15 residues. CDR1 is MDHEN, CDR2 SYDVKM, per germline. The CDR3 loop reads CASSTPARPNTEAFF. The CDR3 coding sequence is TGTGCCAGCAGTACCCCCGCCAGGCCTAACACTGAAGCTTTCTTT.

V usage is TRBV5-8 and J usage is TRBJ2-3; 8 bases align to TRBD2. Germline lookup yields CDR1 SGHTS and CDR2 YDEGEE. V gave up 6 bases and J gave up 11 bases; unmatched junction bases: 8. The CDR3 covers 12 residues. DNA for the CDR3: TGTGCCAGCACCGAAAGACTAGCGAGGCAGTATTTT. It specifies CASTERLARQYF.

Written as DNA, the CDR3 is TGTGCCAGCAGCCCCTCTCCGGGGTCGGGGTCCACCTCTGAAGCTTTCTTT. Its protein is CASSPSPGSGSTSEAFF. This sequence joins TRBV7-2 and TRBJ1-1; no definite D call. The V end lost 5 bases, the J end lost 6 bases, and 25 bases lay between the germline ends. This CDR3 is 17 amino acids long. Germline lookup yields CDR1 SGHTA and CDR2 FQGNSA.

The chain uses TRBV7-2 and TRBJ1-4, with D unresolved. This CDR3 region has 15 residues. Germline V gene data show CDR1 as SGHTA and CDR2 as FQGNSA. The germline V and J ends were trimmed by 1 base and 1 base, with 7 bases remaining between them. The CDR3 is CASSLDIGTNEKLFF. For the CDR3, the DNA is TGTGCCAGCAGCTTAGACATTGGAACTAATGAAAAACTGTTTTTT.

The genes are TRBV7-2 and TRBJ2-1; D uncertain. There are 13 residues in the CDR3. V lost 0 bases and J lost 8, with 8 bases in between. CDR1 and CDR2 from the germline V gene are SGHTA and FQGNSA. CDR3 sequence: CASSLAVGDEQFF. CDR3 DNA: TGTGCCAGCAGCTTAGCGGTCGGTGATGAGCAGTTCTTC.

The chain links TRBV7-2 to TRBJ2-7, with a tentative D call TRBD2 (7 bases). The V gene's germline CDR1 is SGHTA and CDR2 FQGNSA. The CDR3 is 13 residues long. The germline V and J ends were trimmed by 6 bases and 8 bases, with 17 bases remaining between them. CDR3 nucleotide sequence: TGTGCCAGCAGTTCGGGGGGCCCTACGAAGCAGTACTTC. The encoded protein is CASSSGGPTKQYF.

This clone was counted once. The rearrangement joins TRBV4-2 to TRBJ1-3, with D maybe TRBD1 (5 bases). V was clipped by 4 bases and J by 0 bases, with 19 bases between them. The CDR3 contains 18 residues. Germline V CDR1 and CDR2: LGHNA, YNFKEQ. The CDR3 here is CASSRQTGPEDSGNTIYF. CDR3 bases: TGTGCCAGCAGCCGACAAACAGGCCCCGAGGACTCTGGAAACACCATATATTTT.

This clone appeared a few times. The genes are TRBV11-2 and TRBJ2-5, with 7 bases aligning to TRBD1. The CDR3 is 15 residues long. J lost 4 bases, V lost 4 bases, and 9 bases had no gene match. Germline CDR1 and CDR2: SGHAT and FQNNGV. CDR3 in amino acids: CASSSTGVEGETQYF. DNA for the CDR3: TGTGCCAGCAGCTCCACAGGGGTGGAAGGAGAGACCCAGTACTTC.

This chain joins TRBV19 and TRBJ1-1; unclear D gene. CDR1 and CDR2 from the germline V gene are LNHDA and SQIVND (reference sequence). The CDR3 is made up of 14 amino acids. Trimming took off 6 bases at V and 3 bases at J, with 14 bases between the two ends. This CDR3 reads CASSTRRVDTEAFF. The DNA for the CDR3 is TGTGCCAGTAGCACAAGACGGGTGGACACTGAAGCTTTCTTT.

The CDR3 is CASSLRGPMGSPLHF. The CDR3 coding sequence is TGTGCCAGCAGCCTAAGGGGGCCGATGGGATCACCCCTCCACTTT. This chain links TRBV14 with TRBJ1-6, with TRBD1 matching 7 bases. The V gene end was trimmed by 4 bases and the J gene end by 10 bases; junction bases not matched to a gene: 10. The germline V gene has CDR1 SGHDN and CDR2 FVKESK. CDR3 length: 15 residues.

The V and J genes are TRBV15 and TRBJ1-5; D unclear. There are 17 residues in the CDR3. V was shortened by 0 bases and J by 0 bases, with 12 bases between the two germline ends. The germline gives CDR1 LNHNV, CDR2 YYDKDF (reference sequence). CDR3 bases: TGTGCCACCAGCAGAGAGTTAGGGAGTTATAGCAATCAGCCCCAGCATTTT. Its translation: CATSRELGSYSNQPQHF.

The V and J genes are TRBV2 and TRBJ2-1, with 8 nucleotides matching TRBD2. Germline loops: CDR1 SNHLY, CDR2 FYNNEI. The V gene end was trimmed by 7 bases and the J gene end by 9 bases; junction bases not matched to a gene: 11. The CDR3 contains 14 residues. The CDR3 here is CASNPSSGSFEQFF. The CDR3 DNA reads as TGTGCCAGCAACCCGTCCAGCGGGAGCTTTGAGCAGTTCTTC.

The chain combines TRBV28 with TRBJ2-7; the D is unclear. The CDR3 has 14 residues. The germline CDR1 and CDR2 sequences are MDHEN and SYDVKM. Deletions cut 2 bases from V and 0 bases from J, with 8 bases between. The CDR3 nucleotides read TGTGCCAGCAGTTTAAGTTCCAGCTCCTACGAGCAGTACTTC. It yields the protein CASSLSSSSYEQYF. Looking up the rest from reference TRBV28 and TRBJ2-7 gives the full variable domain: DVKVTQSSRYLVKRTGEKVFLECVQDMDHENMFWYRQDPGLGLRLIYFSYDVKMKEKGDIPEGYSVSREKKERFSLILESASTNQTSMYLCASSLSSSSYEQYFGPGTRLTVT.